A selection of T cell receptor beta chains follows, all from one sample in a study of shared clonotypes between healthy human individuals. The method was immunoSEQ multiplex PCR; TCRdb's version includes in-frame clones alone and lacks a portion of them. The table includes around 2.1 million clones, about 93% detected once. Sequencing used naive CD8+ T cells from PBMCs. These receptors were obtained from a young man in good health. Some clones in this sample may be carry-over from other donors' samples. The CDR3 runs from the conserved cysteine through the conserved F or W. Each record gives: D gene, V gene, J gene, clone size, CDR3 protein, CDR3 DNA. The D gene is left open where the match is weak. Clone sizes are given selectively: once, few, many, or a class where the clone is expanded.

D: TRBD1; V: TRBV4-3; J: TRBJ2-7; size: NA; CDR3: CASSEGQGVYEQYF; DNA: TGCGCCAGCAGCGAAGGACAGGGAGTCTACGAGCAGTACTTC
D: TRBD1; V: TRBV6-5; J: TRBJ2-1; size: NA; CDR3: CASSRDREIYNEQFF; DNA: TGTGCCAGCAGTAGGGACAGGGAGATCTACAATGAGCAGTTCTTC
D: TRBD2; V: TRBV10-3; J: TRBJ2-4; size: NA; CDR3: CAISDPTSGSAKNIQYF; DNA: TGTGCCATCAGTGACCCAACTAGCGGGAGTGCCAAAAACATTCAGTACTTC
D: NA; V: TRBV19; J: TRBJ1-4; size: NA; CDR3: CASSFQTVNEKLFF; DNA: TGTGCCAGTAGTTTCCAGACAGTGAATGAAAAACTGTTTTTT
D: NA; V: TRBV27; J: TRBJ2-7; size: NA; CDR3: CASSLTHLSSYEQYF; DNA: TGTGCCAGCAGTCTGACACACTTGAGCTCCTACGAGCAGTACTTC
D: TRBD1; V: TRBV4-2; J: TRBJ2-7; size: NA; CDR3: CASSPDRGHFEQYF; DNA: TGTGCCAGCAGCCCGGACAGGGGGCACTTCGAGCAGTACTTC
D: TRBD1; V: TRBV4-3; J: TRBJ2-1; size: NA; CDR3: CASSQGLTGTAAYNEQFF; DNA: TGCGCCAGCAGCCAAGGGTTGACCGGGACAGCAGCCTACAATGAGCAGTTCTTC
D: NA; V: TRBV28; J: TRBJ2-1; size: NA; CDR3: CASSPTRTVNEQFF; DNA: TGTGCCAGCAGCCCGACCCGGACAGTCAATGAGCAGTTCTTC
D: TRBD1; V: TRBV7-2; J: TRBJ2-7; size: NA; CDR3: CASSPLSGTGSYEQYF; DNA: TGTGCCAGCAGCCCCTTATCCGGGACAGGGTCTTACGAGCAGTACTTC
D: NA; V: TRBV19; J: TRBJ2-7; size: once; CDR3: CASSTRVYYEQYF; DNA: TGTGCCAGTAGTACCAGGGTATACTACGAGCAGTACTTC
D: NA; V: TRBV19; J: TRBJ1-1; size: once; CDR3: CASSISKQINTEAFF; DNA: TGTGCCAGTAGTATAAGTAAACAGATCAACACTGAAGCTTTCTTT
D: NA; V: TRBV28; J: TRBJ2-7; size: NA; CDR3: CAAGDTNYEQYF; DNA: TGTGCCGCTGGGGACACTAACTACGAGCAGTACTTC
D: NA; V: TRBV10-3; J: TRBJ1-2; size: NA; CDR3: CAISESPGSYGYTF; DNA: TGTGCCATCAGTGAGTCCCCAGGGTCCTATGGCTACACCTTC
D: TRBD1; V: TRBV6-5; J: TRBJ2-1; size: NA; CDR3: CASSNGQGAYNEQFF; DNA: TGTGCCAGCAGTAACGGACAGGGTGCTTACAATGAGCAGTTCTTC
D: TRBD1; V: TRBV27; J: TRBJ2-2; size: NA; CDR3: CATSITGTGNIKWTGELFF; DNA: TGTGCCACCTCGATCACCGGGACAGGGAATATTAAATGGACCGGGGAGCTGTTTTTT
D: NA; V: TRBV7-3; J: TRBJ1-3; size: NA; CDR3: CASSLIGGSGNTIYF; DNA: TGTGCCAGCAGTCTTATAGGGGGGTCAGGAAACACCATATATTTT
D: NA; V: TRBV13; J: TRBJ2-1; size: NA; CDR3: CASSLGERDNEQFF; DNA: TGTGCCAGCAGCTTAGGGGAGCGGGACAATGAGCAGTTCTTC
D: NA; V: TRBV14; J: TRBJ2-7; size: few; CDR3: CASSQDDPYEQYF; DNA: TGTGCCAGCAGCCAAGATGATCCCTACGAGCAGTACTTC
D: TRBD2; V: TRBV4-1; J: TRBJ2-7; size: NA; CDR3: CASSQSVAGVGYEQYF; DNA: TGCGCCAGCAGCCAATCCGTGGCGGGAGTGGGCTACGAGCAGTACTTC
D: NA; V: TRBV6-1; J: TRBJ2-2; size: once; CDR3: CASSEPGEGTGELFF; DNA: TGTGCCAGCAGTGAGCCGGGAGAGGGCACCGGGGAGCTGTTTTTT
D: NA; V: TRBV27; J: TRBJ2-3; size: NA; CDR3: CASSPIRDYGPDTQYF; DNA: TGTGCCAGCAGTCCCATCAGGGATTACGGGCCAGATACGCAGTATTTT
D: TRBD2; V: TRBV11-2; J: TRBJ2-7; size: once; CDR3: CASSSWTSGSHEQYF; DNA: TGTGCCAGCAGCTCATGGACTAGCGGGAGCCACGAGCAGTACTTC
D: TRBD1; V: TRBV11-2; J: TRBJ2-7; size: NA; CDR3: CASSSRQGRFYEQYF; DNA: TGTGCCAGCAGCTCACGACAGGGCCGATTCTACGAGCAGTACTTC
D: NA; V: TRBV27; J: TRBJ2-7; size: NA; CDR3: CASSLSRSLSSAYEQYF; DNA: TGTGCCAGCAGTTTATCACGCTCTTTGAGTTCCGCCTACGAGCAGTACTTC
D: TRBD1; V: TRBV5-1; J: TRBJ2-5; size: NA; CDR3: CASSPGTGGRETQYF; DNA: TGCGCCAGCAGCCCGGGGACAGGGGGTAGAGAGACCCAGTACTTC
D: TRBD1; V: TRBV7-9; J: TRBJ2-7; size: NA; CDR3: CASSRDRVEQYF; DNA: TGTGCCAGCAGCCGCGACAGGGTTGAGCAGTACTTC
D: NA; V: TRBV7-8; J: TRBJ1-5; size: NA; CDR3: CASRPPDSNQPQHF; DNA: TGTGCCAGCAGACCCCCGGACAGCAATCAGCCCCAGCATTTT
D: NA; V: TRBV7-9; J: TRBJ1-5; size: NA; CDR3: CASSAGGRNQPQHF; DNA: TGTGCCAGCAGCGCGGGGGGACGCAATCAGCCCCAGCATTTT
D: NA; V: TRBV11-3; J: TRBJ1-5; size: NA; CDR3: CARIPGDNQPQHF; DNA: TGTGCAAGAATACCTGGGGACAATCAGCCCCAGCATTTT